The rows below give T cell receptor beta chains drawn from one sample of a study of early T cells in non-severe SARS-CoV-2 infection. TCRdb processed the 5' RACE reads anew with MiXCR; each CDR3 protein has one entry. The profile shows 25,000 to 35,000 distinct CDR3 sequences, 4.5% to 6% of them singletons. The sample consisted of whole blood. The receptors derive from an adult who was a healthcare worker with PCR-confirmed SARS-CoV-2 infection or an uninfected control (not recorded which). CDR3s include the opening cysteine and the closing phenylalanine or tryptophan. The order of the fields is CDR3 length, D gene, V gene, J gene, clone size, CDR3 DNA, CDR3 protein. D genes are given only for firm matches. Rows may omit the clone size; those that give it use once, few, many or a size class.

21,TRBD2,TRBV7-2,TRBJ2-5,few,TGTGCCAGCAGCTTGGATCGGAAGTCCCGACTAGCGGGGGGAATAAGGGAGACCCAGTACTTC,CASSLDRKSRLAGGIRETQYF
15,TRBD2,TRBV20-1,TRBJ2-3,many,TGCAGTGCCGGGACTAGCGGGAGGATCACAGATACGCAGTATTTT,CSAGTSGRITDTQYF
12,.,TRBV12-5,TRBJ1-1,few,TGTGCTAGTGCCGTTGAGGGTGCCAAAGCTTTCTTT,CASAVEGAKAFF
14,.,TRBV12-3/TRBV12-4,TRBJ1-3,many,TGTGCCAGCAGTTTATACAGCTCTGGAAACACCATATATTTT,CASSLYSSGNTIYF
19,.,TRBV19,TRBJ2-1,.,TGTGCCAGTAGTATAGGGACCGGATATTGGGAGCACTCCTACAATGAGCAGTTCTTC,CASSIGTGYWEHSYNEQFF
14,.,TRBV5-1,TRBJ2-1,few,TGCGCCAGCAGCTTGGCCCTGGGAGACAATGAGCAGTTCTTC,CASSLALGDNEQFF
15,.,TRBV19,TRBJ1-5,.,TGTGCCAGTAGTATGAGGGGAAATAGCAATCAGCCCCAGCATTTT,CASSMRGNSNQPQHF
15,.,TRBV5-1,TRBJ2-3,many,TGCGCCAGCAGCACCAACGGGGGAGGTGCAGATACGCAGTATTTT,CASSTNGGGADTQYF
14,TRBD2,TRBV3-1,TRBJ2-7,many,TGTGCCAGCAGCATACTAGCGGGGGACTACGAGCAGTACTTC,CASSILAGDYEQYF
16,TRBD1,TRBV5-6,TRBJ2-4,many,TGTGCCAGCAGCTTGGTAGCAGGGGGACCCCCGGACATTCAGTACTTC,CASSLVAGGPPDIQYF
16,.,TRBV12-3/TRBV12-4,TRBJ1-5,many,TGTGCCAGCAGTCCCGGAGTGAGGGGACGCAATCAGCCCCAGCATTTT,CASSPGVRGRNQPQHF
15,.,TRBV7-2,TRBJ2-3,many,TGTGCCAGCAGCCCTCGGGACTCCCGTGCAGATACGCAGTATTTT,CASSPRDSRADTQYF
13,.,TRBV3-1,TRBJ1-1,many,TGTGCCAGCAGCCAAGATTTCGGAAGAGAAGCTTTCTTT,CASSQDFGREAFF
12,.,TRBV20-1,TRBJ2-3,once,TGCAGTGCTAGCCGGGGCCCTGATACGCAGTATTTT,CSASRGPDTQYF
13,.,TRBV3-1,TRBJ1-1,many,TGTGCCAGCAGCAAACGACTTGGCACTGAAGCTTTCTTT,CASSKRLGTEAFF
14,.,TRBV12-3/TRBV12-4,TRBJ2-2,many,TGTGCCAGCAGACTGGGACTCAACACCGGGGAGCTGTTTTTT,CASRLGLNTGELFF
18,TRBD2,TRBV4-3,TRBJ2-7,many,TGCGCCAGCAGCCAAGAACTAGCGGGGGGGCCCTCCCCCTACGAGCAGTACTTC,CASSQELAGGPSPYEQYF
12,.,TRBV7-3,TRBJ2-2,many,TGTGCCAGCGGCACAGACACCGGGGAGCTGTTTTTT,CASGTDTGELFF
15,.,TRBV3-1,TRBJ2-7,many,TGTGCCAGCAGCCAAGGATTAGGGGAGGCGCGCGAGCAGTACTTC,CASSQGLGEAREQYF
13,.,TRBV30,TRBJ2-1,.,TGTGCCTGGAGCCATGGGGCCTACAATGAGCAGTTCTTC,CAWSHGAYNEQFF
13,.,TRBV28,TRBJ2-7,many,TGTGCCAGCAGTTCCTTTTCCAGCCACGAGCAGTACTTC,CASSSFSSHEQYF
14,TRBD2,TRBV7-2,TRBJ2-7,.,TGTGCCAGCAGCCCGGGACTAGCGGGACTCGAGCAGTACTTC,CASSPGLAGLEQYF
13,.,TRBV6-1,TRBJ2-7,few,TGTGCCAGCAGTGGGGATCCGGGGACCGAGCAGTACTTC,CASSGDPGTEQYF
13,.,TRBV18,TRBJ1-5,many,TGTGCCAGCTCACCAGAGGAGAATCAGCCCCAGCATTTT,CASSPEENQPQHF
14,.,TRBV5-1,TRBJ1-4,many,TGCGCCAGCAGCTTTTCGGGGATTAATGAAAAACTGTTTTTT,CASSFSGINEKLFF
11,.,TRBV6-2/TRBV6-3,TRBJ1-1,many,TGTGCCAGCAGTTACCAGGGGGAAGCTTTCTTT,CASSYQGEAFF
11,.,TRBV20-1,TRBJ2-7,few,TGCAGTGCTAGAGATGGCCGCGAGCAGTACTTC,CSARDGREQYF
11,.,TRBV20-1,TRBJ2-1,many,TGCAGTGCCCCGGCCGTGAGTGAGCAGTTCTTC,CSAPAVSEQFF
14,TRBD1,TRBV20-1,TRBJ1-2,many,TGCAGTGCTAGTCGGACAGGGGTAACCTATGGCTACACCTTC,CSASRTGVTYGYTF
12,TRBD2,TRBV30,TRBJ2-3,few,TGTGCCTGGAATCGGGGGGGAGATACGCAGTATTTT,CAWNRGGDTQYF
14,TRBD1,TRBV28,TRBJ2-7,many,TGTGCCAGCAGAGCCGGGACAGGGGGTTACGAGCAGTACTTC,CASRAGTGGYEQYF
13,.,TRBV12-5,TRBJ2-6,many,TGTGCTAGTGATGGGTCCGGGGCCAACGTCCTGACTTTC,CASDGSGANVLTF
11,TRBD1,TRBV7-8,TRBJ2-7,many,TGTGCCAGCAGCTTACAGGGGGCGCATGACTTC,CASSLQGAHDF
13,TRBD1,TRBV20-1,TRBJ1-2,many,TGCAGTGCTAGCCATCAGGGGGCGCGCGGCTACACCTTC,CSASHQGARGYTF
13,.,TRBV20-1,TRBJ2-2,many,TGCAGTGCTCTCAAACAGGACACCGGGGAGCTGTTTTTT,CSALKQDTGELFF
14,.,TRBV30,TRBJ1-1,many,TGTGCCTCCAGAAGATGGCTCATGAACACTGAAGCTTTCTTT,CASRRWLMNTEAFF
19,TRBD2,TRBV6-1,TRBJ2-3,few,TGTGCCAGCAGTGAAGCCCTCTTCCTAGCGGGGGGGATCACAGATACGCAGTATTTT,CASSEALFLAGGITDTQYF
14,.,TRBV6-6,TRBJ2-3,few,TGTGCCAGCAGTTACAGGGGTGGCACAGATACGCAGTATTTT,CASSYRGGTDTQYF
14,.,TRBV7-9,TRBJ2-1,many,TGTGCCAGCAGCTTAGGGGACCTCTTGCCCATGGCGTTCTTC,CASSLGDLLPMAFF
14,.,TRBV30,TRBJ1-3,.,TGTGCCTGGACACAGGGATCCTCTGGAAACACCATATATTTT,CAWTQGSSGNTIYF
15,.,TRBV5-1,TRBJ1-1,many,TGCGCCAGCAGCTTGGTCTCAGGGGTTGGCACTGAAGCTTTCTTT,CASSLVSGVGTEAFF
13,TRBD2,TRBV6-1,TRBJ2-7,few,TGTGCCAGCGGGCCTAGCGGGATTTACGAGCAGTACTTC,CASGPSGIYEQYF
13,.,TRBV20-1,TRBJ1-1,many,TGCAGTGCTAGAGAGGGCATTAACACTGAAGCTTTCTTT,CSAREGINTEAFF
14,.,TRBV28,TRBJ2-4,many,TGTGCCAGCAGTTTCCCGGCCAGGGAAAACATTCAGTACTTC,CASSFPARENIQYF
15,.,TRBV3-1,TRBJ2-1,many,TGTGCCAGCAGCCAAGGCCAATTATGGGAAAATGAGCAGTTCTTC,CASSQGQLWENEQFF
15,.,TRBV11-2,TRBJ2-1,many,TGTGCCAGCAGCGTTCTAGCCACGGCCTACAATGAGCAGTTCTTC,CASSVLATAYNEQFF
17,.,TRBV12-3/TRBV12-4,TRBJ2-3,.,TGTGCCAGCAGTCCTAGTCAGGGTGGATGGCGGGTAGATACGCAGTATTTT,CASSPSQGGWRVDTQYF
15,.,TRBV11-2,TRBJ2-1,many,TGTGCCAGCAGCTTCGAGAAAGAGTCGCACAATGAGCAGTTCTTC,CASSFEKESHNEQFF
15,.,TRBV7-3,TRBJ2-1,many,TGTGCCAGCAGCTTACAGGGTTCGGATTGGGATGAGCAGTTCTTC,CASSLQGSDWDEQFF
13,.,TRBV14,TRBJ2-7,many,TGTGCCAGCAGCCAAGATCGTGGGTTCGAGCAGTACTTC,CASSQDRGFEQYF
15,.,TRBV2,TRBJ1-3,many,TGTGCCTCCCTGGGGGGCCAGAGCTCTGGAAACACCATATATTTT,CASLGGQSSGNTIYF
14,TRBD1,TRBV2,TRBJ2-4,many,TGTGCCAGCAGTGGGTTGGACAGGGAGAACATTCAGTACTTC,CASSGLDRENIQYF
14,TRBD1,TRBV7-6,TRBJ1-4,many,TGTGCCAGCAGCTTAGGAACAGGGGGTGAAAAACTGTTTTTT,CASSLGTGGEKLFF
11,.,TRBV12-3/TRBV12-4,TRBJ2-2,few,TGTGCCACCAAGATGACCGGGGAGCTGTTTTTT,CATKMTGELFF
12,.,TRBV10-2,TRBJ2-7,many,TGCGCCAGCTCCCTTACGGTCCTCGAGCAGTACTTC,CASSLTVLEQYF
15,.,TRBV7-2,TRBJ2-1,.,TGTGCCAGCAGCCTTCTCGGGAACTCCTACAATGAGCAGTTCTTC,CASSLLGNSYNEQFF
15,.,TRBV19,TRBJ2-1,few,TGTGCCAGTAGTATCTCCTATACAGGGAGGAATGAGCAGTTCTTC,CASSISYTGRNEQFF
15,.,TRBV14,TRBJ2-2,many,TGTGCCAGCAGCCAAACGGAAGTTTGGGGCGGGGAGCTGTTTTTT,CASSQTEVWGGELFF